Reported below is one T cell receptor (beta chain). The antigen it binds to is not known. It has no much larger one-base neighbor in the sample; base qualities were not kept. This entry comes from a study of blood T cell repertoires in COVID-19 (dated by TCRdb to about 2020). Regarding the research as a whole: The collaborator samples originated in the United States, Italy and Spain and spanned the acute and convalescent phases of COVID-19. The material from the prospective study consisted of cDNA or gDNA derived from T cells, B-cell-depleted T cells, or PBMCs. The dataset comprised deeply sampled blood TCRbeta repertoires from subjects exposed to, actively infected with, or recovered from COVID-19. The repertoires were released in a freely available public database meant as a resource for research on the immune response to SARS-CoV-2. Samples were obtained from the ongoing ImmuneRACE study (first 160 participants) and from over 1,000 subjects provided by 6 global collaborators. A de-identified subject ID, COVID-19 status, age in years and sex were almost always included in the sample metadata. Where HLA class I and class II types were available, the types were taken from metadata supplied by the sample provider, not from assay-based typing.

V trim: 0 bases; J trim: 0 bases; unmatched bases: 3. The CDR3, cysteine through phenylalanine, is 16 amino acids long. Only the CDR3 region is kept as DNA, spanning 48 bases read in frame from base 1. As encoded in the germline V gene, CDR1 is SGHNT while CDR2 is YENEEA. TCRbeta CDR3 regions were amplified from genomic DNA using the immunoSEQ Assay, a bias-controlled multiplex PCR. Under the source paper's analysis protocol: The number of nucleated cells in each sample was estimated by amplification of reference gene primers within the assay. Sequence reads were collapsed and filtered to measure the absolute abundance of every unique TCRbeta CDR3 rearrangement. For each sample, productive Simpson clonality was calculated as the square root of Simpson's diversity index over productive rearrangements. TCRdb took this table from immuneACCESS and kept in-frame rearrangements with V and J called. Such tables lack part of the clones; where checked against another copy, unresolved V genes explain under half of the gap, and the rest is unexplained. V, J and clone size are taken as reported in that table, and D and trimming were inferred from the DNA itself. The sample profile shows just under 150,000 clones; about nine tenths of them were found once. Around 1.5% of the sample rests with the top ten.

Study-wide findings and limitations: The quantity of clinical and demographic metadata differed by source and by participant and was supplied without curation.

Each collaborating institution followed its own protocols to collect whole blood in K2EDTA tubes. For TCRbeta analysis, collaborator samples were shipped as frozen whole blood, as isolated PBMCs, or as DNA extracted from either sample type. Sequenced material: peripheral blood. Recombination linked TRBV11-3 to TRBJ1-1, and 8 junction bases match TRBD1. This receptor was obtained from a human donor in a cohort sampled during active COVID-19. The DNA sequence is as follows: TGTGCCAGCAGCTTAGATACAGGGGGGGTGAACACTGAAGCTTTCTTT. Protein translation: CASSLDTGGVNTEAFF.